This TCR beta chain was obtained from a study of shared clonotypes between healthy human individuals. Points on this clone: Antigen: not known.

Sequenced by immunoSEQ multiplex PCR; TCRdb stores in-frame clones only, minus some. This repertoire shows 2 million to 2.5 million clones, approximately 94% found once; its top ten account for less than 0.15%. Study observations and caveats: Non-shared clonotypes displayed generation probabilities falling below those of clonotypes present in all four donors. Estimated richness values were generally larger in naive subsets than in memory subsets.

The CDR3 extends over 15 amino acids. The germline V gene encodes CDR1 MNHEY and CDR2 SVGAGI. V lost 6 bases to trimming and J lost 0 bases, with 12 bases between them. Sequencing was carried out using naive CD4+ T cells sorted from blood. Regarding subset: CD45RA+ positively selected. The J gene is TRBJ1-3, the V gene TRBV6-5; tentatively, D is TRBD1 (6 bases). The TCR comes from a man aged 18 to 30 in good health. Here the CDR3 reads CASRRGQNSGNTIYF. The CDR3 coding sequence is TGTGCCAGCAGGAGGGGACAAAACTCTGGAAACACCATATATTTT.